The clone carrying this T cell receptor beta chain was picked up a small number of times. Next came a second PCR, run for about 6 to 11 cycles, which used a sample-barcoded 5' primer along with a J-beta primer mix. TCRdb re-called the 5' RACE reads with MiXCR, one entry per CDR3 protein. The top ten clones hold 3% of a sample with hundreds of thousands of distinct CDR3 sequences, 20% to 30% of them seen once. These data are taken from a study of blood T cells in healthy people across ages. In the study overall: Researchers report that template switching captured about one barcoded beta molecule per two T cells.

CDR3 length: 17 residues. With 2 bases removed from V and 0 bases from J, the gap between germline ends came to 16 bases. Germline loops: CDR1 SNHLY, CDR2 FYNNEI. Isolating PBMCs gave at least 6 million of these cells per sample. The sample also formed part of further work on T cells of mothers and their children.

The chain carries TRBV2 and TRBJ1-1; D is unresolved. The material sequenced was blood. The source is a boy aged 5 to 17 in good health. CDR3 coding DNA: TGTGCCAGCAGTGAAAGCAGGTTGGGGAGGATGAACACTGAAGCTTTCTTT. Encoded protein: CASSESRLGRMNTEAFF. Using reference TRBV2 and TRBJ1-1 for the parts outside the CDR3, the full variable domain is EPEVTQTPSHQVTQMGQEVILRCVPISNHLYFYWYRQILGQKVEFLVSFYNNEISEKSEIFDDQFSVERPDGSNFTLKIRSTKLEDSAMYFCASSESRLGRMNTEAFFGQGTRLTVV.